This T cell receptor beta chain stems from a study of beta chain features in type 1 diabetes. Study conclusions and caveats: These data did not resolve whether HLA type affects TCRB rearrangement. Patients with Type 1 diabetes showed moderately but significantly shorter TCRB CDR3s in all four CD4+ subsets.

The sequenced template was cDNA made from the entire isolated RNA. Using immunoSEQ multiplex PCR, the repertoire was profiled, and TCRdb retains in-frame clones only, with some absent. The repertoire includes around 200,000 clones, more than 10% of them detected once, and 0.62% sits in the top ten. Germline CDR1 reads SGHRS; CDR2 reads YFSETQ. This CDR3 comprises 16 residues. V lost 5 bases and J lost 3; bases outside the gene matches: 10. On this clone: Its specificity is unknown.

This rearrangement joins TRBV5-1 to TRBJ2-1; 8 bases line up with TRBD2. The source is a woman aged 18-35 years in good health. Sequences were obtained from central memory CD4+ T cells from blood. The CDR3 DNA sequence: TGCGCCAGCAGGGAACGAGCGGGAGCCGTCTACAATGAGCAGTTCTTC. As protein: CASRERAGAVYNEQFF.